The clone carrying this T cell receptor (beta chain) has just one count. Its antigen is not known. V was shortened by 3 bases and J by 4 bases, with 13 bases between the two germline ends. This CDR3 is 14 amino acids long. The germline V gene has CDR1 SGHRS and CDR2 YFSETQ. These data belong to a study of shared clonotypes between healthy human individuals. Overall study: Each donor's CD8 memory used one plate, CD8 naive two, each CD4 subset three.

Some clones are missing from TCRdb's copy, which holds only in-frame ones; the method was immunoSEQ multiplex PCR. The profile covers more than 2,000,000 clones, with just over 90% appearing a single time and about 0.13% taken by the ten largest. General study results and limits: Roughly 5% of naive CD4 clonotypes were common to four donors.

Only Caucasian adults living in Nashville, Tennessee served as donors. Input material: naive CD4+ T cells sorted from blood. The subset was: CD45RA+ positively selected. This TCR was sampled from a man in his late teens or twenties in good health. The rearrangement links TRBV5-1 to TRBJ1-2; TRBD1 might be the D (5 bases). DNA of the CDR3: TGCGCCAGCAGCTCGGGGACCGCCCCCTATGGCTACACCTTC. This translates into CASSSGTAPYGYTF.